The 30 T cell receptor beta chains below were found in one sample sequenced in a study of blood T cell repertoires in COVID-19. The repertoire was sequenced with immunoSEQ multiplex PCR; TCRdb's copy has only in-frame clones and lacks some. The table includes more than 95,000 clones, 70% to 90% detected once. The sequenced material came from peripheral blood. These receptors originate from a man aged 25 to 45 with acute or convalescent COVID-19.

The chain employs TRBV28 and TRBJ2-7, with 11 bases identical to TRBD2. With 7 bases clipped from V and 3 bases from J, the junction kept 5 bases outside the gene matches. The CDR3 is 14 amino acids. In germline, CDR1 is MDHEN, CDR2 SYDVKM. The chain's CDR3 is CASKGGTSGYEQYV. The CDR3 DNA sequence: TGTGCCAGCAAGGGAGGGACTAGCGGCTACGAGCAGTACGTC.

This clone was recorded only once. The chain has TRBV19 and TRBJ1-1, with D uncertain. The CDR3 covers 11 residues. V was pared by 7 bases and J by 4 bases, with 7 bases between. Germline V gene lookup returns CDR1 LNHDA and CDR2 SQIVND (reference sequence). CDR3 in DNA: TGTGCCAGTAACGAAGCCACTGAAGCTTTCTTT. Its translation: CASNEATEAFF.

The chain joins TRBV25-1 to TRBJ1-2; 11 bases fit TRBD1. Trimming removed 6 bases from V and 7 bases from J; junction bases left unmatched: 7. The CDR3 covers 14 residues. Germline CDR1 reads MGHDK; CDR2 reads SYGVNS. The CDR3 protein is CASSVGQGAGGYTF. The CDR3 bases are TGTGCCAGCAGCGTTGGACAGGGGGCAGGTGGCTACACCTTC.

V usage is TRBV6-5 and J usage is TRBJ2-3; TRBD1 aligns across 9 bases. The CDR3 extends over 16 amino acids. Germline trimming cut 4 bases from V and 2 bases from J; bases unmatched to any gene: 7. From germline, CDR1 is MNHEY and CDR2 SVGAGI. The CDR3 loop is CASSFQTGGPTDTQYF. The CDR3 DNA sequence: TGTGCCAGCAGTTTTCAGACAGGGGGTCCCACAGATACGCAGTATTTT.

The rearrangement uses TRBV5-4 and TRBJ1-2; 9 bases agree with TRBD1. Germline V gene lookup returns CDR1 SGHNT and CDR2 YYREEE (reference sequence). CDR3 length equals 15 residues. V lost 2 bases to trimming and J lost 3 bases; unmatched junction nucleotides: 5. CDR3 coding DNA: TGTGCCAGCAGCTTTCTACGACAGGGGGACTATGGCTACACCTTC. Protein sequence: CASSFLRQGDYGYTF.

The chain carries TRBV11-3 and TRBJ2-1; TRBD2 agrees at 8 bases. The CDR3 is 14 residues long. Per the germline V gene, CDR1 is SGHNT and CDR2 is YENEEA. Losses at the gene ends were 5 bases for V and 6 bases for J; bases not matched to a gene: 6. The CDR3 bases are TGTGCCAGCAGCCCGGCGGGGGGCAGCAATGAGCAGTTCTTC. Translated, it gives CASSPAGGSNEQFF.

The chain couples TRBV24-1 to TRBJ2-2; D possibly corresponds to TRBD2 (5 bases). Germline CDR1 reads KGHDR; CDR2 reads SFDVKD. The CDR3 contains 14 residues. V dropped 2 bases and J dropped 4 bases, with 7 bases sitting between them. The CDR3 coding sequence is TGTGCCACCAGTGATTCGGGATTCACCGGGGAGCTGTTTTTT. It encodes CATSDSGFTGELFF.

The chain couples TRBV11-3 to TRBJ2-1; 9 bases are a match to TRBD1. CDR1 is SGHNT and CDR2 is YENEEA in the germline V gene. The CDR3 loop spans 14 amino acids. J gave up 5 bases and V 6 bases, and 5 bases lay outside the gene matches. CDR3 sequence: CASRRQGGDNEQFF. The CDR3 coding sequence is TGTGCCAGCAGAAGACAGGGGGGGGACAATGAGCAGTTCTTC.

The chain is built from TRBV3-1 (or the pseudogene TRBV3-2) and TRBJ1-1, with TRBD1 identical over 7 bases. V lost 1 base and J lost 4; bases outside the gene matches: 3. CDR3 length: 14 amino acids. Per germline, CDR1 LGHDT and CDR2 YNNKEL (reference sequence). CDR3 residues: CASSQGQGVTEAFF. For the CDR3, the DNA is TGTGCCAGCAGCCAAGGTCAGGGGGTCACTGAAGCTTTCTTT.

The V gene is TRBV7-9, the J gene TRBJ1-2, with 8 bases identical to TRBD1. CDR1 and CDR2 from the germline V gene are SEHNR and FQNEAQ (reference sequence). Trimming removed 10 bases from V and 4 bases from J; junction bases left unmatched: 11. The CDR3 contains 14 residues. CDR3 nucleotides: TGTGCCATGGGAGGACAGGGTAGATTCTATGGCTACACCTTC. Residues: CAMGGQGRFYGYTF.

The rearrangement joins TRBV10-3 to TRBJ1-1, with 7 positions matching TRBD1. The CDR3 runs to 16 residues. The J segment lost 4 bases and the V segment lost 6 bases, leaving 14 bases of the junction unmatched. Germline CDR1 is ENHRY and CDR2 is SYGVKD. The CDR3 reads CAIRRGPQGEGTEAFF. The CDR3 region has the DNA TGTGCCATCAGAAGGGGCCCGCAGGGGGAAGGCACTGAAGCTTTCTTT.

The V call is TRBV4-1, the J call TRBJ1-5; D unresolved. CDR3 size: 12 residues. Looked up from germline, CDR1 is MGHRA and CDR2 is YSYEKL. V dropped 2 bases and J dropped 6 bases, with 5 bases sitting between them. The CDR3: CASSQFGQPQHF. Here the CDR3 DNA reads TGCGCCAGCAGCCAATTCGGTCAGCCCCAGCATTTT.

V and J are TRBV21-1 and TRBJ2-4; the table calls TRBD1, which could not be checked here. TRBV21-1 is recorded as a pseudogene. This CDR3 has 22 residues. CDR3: CASSTTKFDRAEFILAKNIQYF. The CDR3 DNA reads TGTGCCAGCAGCACGACGAAGTTTGACAGGGCCGAGTTTATTCTAGCCAAAAACATTCAGTACTTC.

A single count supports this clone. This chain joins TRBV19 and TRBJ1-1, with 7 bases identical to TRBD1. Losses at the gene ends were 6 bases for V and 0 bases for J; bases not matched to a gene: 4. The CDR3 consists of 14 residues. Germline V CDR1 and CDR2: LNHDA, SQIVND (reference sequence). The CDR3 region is CASSLQGMNTEAFF. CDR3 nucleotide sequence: TGTGCCAGTAGCCTACAGGGGATGAACACTGAAGCTTTCTTT.

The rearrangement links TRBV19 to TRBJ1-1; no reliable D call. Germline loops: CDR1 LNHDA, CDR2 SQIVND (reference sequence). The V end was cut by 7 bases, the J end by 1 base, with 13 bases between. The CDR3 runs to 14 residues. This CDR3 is CASIKQPENTEAFF. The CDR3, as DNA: TGTGCCAGTATCAAACAGCCGGAGAACACTGAAGCTTTCTTT. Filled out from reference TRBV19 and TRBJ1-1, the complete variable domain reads DGGITQSPKYLFRKEGQNVTLSCEQNLNHDAMYWYRQDPGQGLRLIYYSQIVNDFQKGDIAEGYSVSREKKESFPLTVTSAQKNPTAFYLCASIKQPENTEAFFGQGTRLTVV.

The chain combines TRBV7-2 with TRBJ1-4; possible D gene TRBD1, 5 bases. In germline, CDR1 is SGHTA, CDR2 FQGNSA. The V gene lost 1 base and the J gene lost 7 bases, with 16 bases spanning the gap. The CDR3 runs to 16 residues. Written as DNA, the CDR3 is TGTGCCAGCAGCTTAGGAGGCTGGCAGGGAAGTGAAAAACTGTTTTTT. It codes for CASSLGGWQGSEKLFF.

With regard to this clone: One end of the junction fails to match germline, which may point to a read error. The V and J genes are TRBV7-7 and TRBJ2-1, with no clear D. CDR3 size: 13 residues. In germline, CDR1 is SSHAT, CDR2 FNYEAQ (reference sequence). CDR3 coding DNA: TGTGCTAGCAGCATGACTGGTTACAATGAGCAGTTCTTC. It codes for CASSMTGYNEQFF.

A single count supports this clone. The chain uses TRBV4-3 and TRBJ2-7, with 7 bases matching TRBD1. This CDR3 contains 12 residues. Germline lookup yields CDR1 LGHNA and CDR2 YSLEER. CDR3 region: CEDCGDSYEQYF. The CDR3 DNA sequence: TGCGAAGACTGTGGGGACAGCTACGAGCAGTACTTC.

The CDR3 nucleotides read TGTGCCAGTACTGGGGCGGGAGGGCCCCCAGATACGCAGTATTTT. It specifies CASTGAGGPPDTQYF. The chain has TRBV19 and TRBJ2-3; 9 bases match TRBD2. The CDR3 length is 15 residues. Unmatched junction bases numbered 9, after V lost 7 bases and J lost 4 bases. Looked up from germline, CDR1 is LNHDA and CDR2 is SQIVND (reference sequence).

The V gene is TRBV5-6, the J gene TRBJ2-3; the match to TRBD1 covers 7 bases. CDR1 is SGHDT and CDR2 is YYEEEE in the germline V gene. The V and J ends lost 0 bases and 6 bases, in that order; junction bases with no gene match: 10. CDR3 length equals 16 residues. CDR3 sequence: CASSLENRGSGDTQYF. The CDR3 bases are TGTGCCAGCAGCTTGGAGAACAGGGGATCAGGGGATACGCAGTATTTT.

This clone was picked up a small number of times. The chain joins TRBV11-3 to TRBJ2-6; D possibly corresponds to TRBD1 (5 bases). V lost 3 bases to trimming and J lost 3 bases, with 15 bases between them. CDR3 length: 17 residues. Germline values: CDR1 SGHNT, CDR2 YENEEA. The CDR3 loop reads CASSLGQGIYGANVLTF. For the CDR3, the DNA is TGTGCCAGCAGCTTGGGGCAGGGAATATATGGGGCCAACGTCCTGACTTTC.

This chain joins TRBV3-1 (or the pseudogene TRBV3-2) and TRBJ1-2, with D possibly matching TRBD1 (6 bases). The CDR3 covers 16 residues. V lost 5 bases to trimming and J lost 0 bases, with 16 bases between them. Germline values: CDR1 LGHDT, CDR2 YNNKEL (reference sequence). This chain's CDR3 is CASSTRTDEANYGYTF. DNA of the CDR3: TGTGCCAGCAGCACTCGGACAGATGAAGCTAACTATGGCTACACCTTC.

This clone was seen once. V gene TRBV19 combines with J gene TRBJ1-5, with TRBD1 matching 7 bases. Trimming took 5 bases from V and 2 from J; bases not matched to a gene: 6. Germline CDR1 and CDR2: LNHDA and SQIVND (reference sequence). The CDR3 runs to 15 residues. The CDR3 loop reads CASSSPRGGNQPQHF. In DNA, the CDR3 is TGTGCCAGTAGTTCCCCCAGGGGGGGCAATCAGCCCCAGCATTTT.

The CDR3 is CASFLQGITYEQYF. The CDR3, as DNA: TGTGCCAGCTTCCTACAGGGGATTACCTACGAGCAGTACTTC. The chain couples TRBV5-6 to TRBJ2-7; TRBD1 matches at 7 bases. Looked up from germline, CDR1 is SGHDT and CDR2 is YYEEEE. CDR3 length: 14 residues. Trimming at V came to 7 bases and at J to 2 bases, leaving 9 bases not matched to a gene.

CDR3 residues: CASSLWQGSSGANVLTF. In nucleotides, the CDR3 is TGTGCCAGCAGTTTATGGCAGGGAAGCTCTGGGGCCAACGTCCTGACTTTC. The rearrangement uses TRBV28 and TRBJ2-6; D perhaps matches TRBD1 (5 bases). The CDR3 is made up of 17 amino acids. Trimming shortened V by 0 bases and J by 0 bases, and 9 bases separated the two germline ends. Germline V gives CDR1 MDHEN, CDR2 SYDVKM.

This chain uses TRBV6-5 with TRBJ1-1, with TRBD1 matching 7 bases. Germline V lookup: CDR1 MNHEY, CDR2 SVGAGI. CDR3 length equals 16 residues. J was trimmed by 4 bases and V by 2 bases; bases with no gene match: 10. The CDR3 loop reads CASSYKTPTGSTEAFF. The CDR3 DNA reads TGTGCCAGCAGTTACAAAACCCCGACAGGGAGCACTGAAGCTTTCTTT.

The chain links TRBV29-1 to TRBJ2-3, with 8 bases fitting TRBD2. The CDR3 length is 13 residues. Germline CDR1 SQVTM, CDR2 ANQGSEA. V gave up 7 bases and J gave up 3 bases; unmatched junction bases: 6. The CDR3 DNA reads TGCAGCGCCGCGGGGGGCTCGACAGATACGCAGTATTTT. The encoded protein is CSAAGGSTDTQYF.

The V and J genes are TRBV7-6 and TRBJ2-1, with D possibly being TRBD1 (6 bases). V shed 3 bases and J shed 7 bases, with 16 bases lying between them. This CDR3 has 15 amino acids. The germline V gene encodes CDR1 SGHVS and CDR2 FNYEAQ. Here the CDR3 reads CASSFTGRIVNEQFF. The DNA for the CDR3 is TGTGCCAGCAGCTTTACAGGGCGGATTGTTAATGAGCAGTTCTTC.

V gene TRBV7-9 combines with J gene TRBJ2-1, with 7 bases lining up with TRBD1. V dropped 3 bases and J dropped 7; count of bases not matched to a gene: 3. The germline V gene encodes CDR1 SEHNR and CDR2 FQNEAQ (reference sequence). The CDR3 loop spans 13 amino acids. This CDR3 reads CASSFDRVNEQFF. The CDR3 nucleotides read TGTGCCAGCAGCTTTGACAGGGTGAATGAGCAGTTCTTC.

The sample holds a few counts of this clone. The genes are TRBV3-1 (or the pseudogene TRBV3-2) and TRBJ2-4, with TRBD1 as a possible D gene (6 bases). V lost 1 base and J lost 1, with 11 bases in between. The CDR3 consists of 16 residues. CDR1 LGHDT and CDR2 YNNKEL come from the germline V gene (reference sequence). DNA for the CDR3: TGTGCCAGCAGCCAAGGCGCAGGGGTTGCCAAAAACATTCAGTACTTC. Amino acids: CASSQGAGVAKNIQYF.